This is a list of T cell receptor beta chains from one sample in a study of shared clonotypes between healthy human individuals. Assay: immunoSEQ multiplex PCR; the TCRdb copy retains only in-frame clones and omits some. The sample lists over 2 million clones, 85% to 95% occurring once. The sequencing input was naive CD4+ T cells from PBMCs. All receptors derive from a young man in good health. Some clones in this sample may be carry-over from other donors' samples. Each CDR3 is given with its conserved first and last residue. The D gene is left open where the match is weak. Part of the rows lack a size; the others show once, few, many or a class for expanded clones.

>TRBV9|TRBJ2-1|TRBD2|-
TGTGCCAGCATCCAAAGAACTAGCGTCGTCGAGCAGTTCTTC
CASIQRTSVVEQFF
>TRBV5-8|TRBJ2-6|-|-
TGTGCCAGCAGCCGTGCAGACAGCTCTGGGGCCAACGTCCTGACTTTC
CASSRADSSGANVLTF
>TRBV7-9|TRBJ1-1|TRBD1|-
TGTGCCAGCAGCTGGGCCTGGGGACAGGGGGCGAACACTGAAGCTTTCTTT
CASSWAWGQGANTEAFF
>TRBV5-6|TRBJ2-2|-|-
TGTGCCAGCAGCTTGATGGGAAGGAACACCGGGGAGCTGTTTTTT
CASSLMGRNTGELFF
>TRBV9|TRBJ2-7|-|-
TGTGCCAGCAGCGGAGGGGTTTTATCCTACGAGCAGTACTTC
CASSGGVLSYEQYF
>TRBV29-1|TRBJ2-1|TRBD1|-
TGCAGCGTTGATACGAGACAGGGCATTGAGCAGTTCTTC
CSVDTRQGIEQFF
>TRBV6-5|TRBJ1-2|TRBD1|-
TGTGCCAGCAGTTTCATCGGGACAGGGGATGGCTACACCTTC
CASSFIGTGDGYTF
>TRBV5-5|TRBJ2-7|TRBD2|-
TGTGCCAGCAGCGCGACTAGCGAACGGAACTACGAGCAGTACTTC
CASSATSERNYEQYF
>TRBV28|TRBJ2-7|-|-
TGTGCCAGCAGTTTGTGGTCTGGGGGGACATCCTACGAGCAGTACTTC
CASSLWSGGTSYEQYF
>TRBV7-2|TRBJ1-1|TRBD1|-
TGTGCCAGCAGCACGACAGGGGTTGGTACTGAAGCTTTCTTT
CASSTTGVGTEAFF
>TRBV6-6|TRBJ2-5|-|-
TGTGCCTACGGCAGCGTGCCAGAGACCCAGTACTTC
CAYGSVPETQYF
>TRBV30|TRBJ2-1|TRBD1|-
TGTGCCTGGAGTGTAGGGACAGCGGTGCAGTTCTTC
CAWSVGTAVQFF
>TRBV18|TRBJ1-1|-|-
TGTGCCAGCTCACCTCCGCCGCACACTGAAGCTTTCTTT
CASSPPPHTEAFF
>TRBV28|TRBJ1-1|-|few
TGTGCCAGCAGTCTTCTGAACACTGAAGCTTTCTTT
CASSLLNTEAFF
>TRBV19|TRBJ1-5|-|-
TGTGCCAGTAGTAACGGGGCCAATCAGCCCCAGCATTTT
CASSNGANQPQHF
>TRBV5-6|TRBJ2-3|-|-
TGTGCCAGCAGCTTGGGCGGGCTGGCCACAGATACGCAGTATTTT
CASSLGGLATDTQYF
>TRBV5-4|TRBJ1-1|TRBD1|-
TGTGCCACCCAACAGGGGGTTGGCACTGAAGCTTTCTTT
CATQQGVGTEAFF
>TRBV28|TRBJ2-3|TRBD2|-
TGTGCCAGCAGTATTGCTAGCGGGCCTCCCCTGGGGTATTTT
CASSIASGPPLGYF
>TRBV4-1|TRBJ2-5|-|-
TGCGCCAGCAGCCAAGATGGGCCCGGACAGAAGACCCAGTACTTC
CASSQDGPGQKTQYF
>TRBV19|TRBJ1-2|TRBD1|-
TGTGCCAGTAGTATAGTATCGGGACAGAACTATGGCTACACCTTC
CASSIVSGQNYGYTF
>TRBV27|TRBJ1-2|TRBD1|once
TGTGCCAGCAGTCTATACCGGGACAGCTATGGCTACACCTTC
CASSLYRDSYGYTF